This record concerns one TCR beta chain sequence. Its target is unknown. Blood CD8+ and CD4+ T cells underwent high-throughput TCR beta sequencing. Germline V gives CDR1 LGHNA, CDR2 YSLEER. The CDR3 is made up of 15 amino acids. V lost 4 bases, J lost 6 bases, and 9 bases stayed unmatched. An amount of RNA that ranged from about 0.45 to 1 ug was reverse transcribed with random hexamers. TCRdb ran MiXCR on the immunoSEQ multiplex PCR reads and lists one entry per CDR3 protein. The data hold 75,000 to 100,000 distinct CDR3 sequences, with 94% observed a single time. The sample originates from a study of CD8 T cells in Susac syndrome. Study-level findings and limits: Maximal CD8+ clonal expansion in Susac was observed within TEMRA cells and among active patients. The total CD8+ repertoires contained some 15 Susac-specific public clones, and the CD8+ TEMRA repertoires contained about 5.

Sequencing was done on a sample of CD8+ T cells from PBMCs. The chain combines TRBV4-3 with TRBJ2-1, with 7 bases matching TRBD2. This sequence originates from a human donor with Susac syndrome. CDR3 bases: TGCGCCAGCAGCCCCCTAGGGGAGGGCCTCAATGAGCAGTTCTTC. Protein: CASSPLGEGLNEQFF.